The rows below give T cell receptor beta chains drawn from one sample of a study of blood T cell repertoires in COVID-19. The method was immunoSEQ multiplex PCR; TCRdb's version includes in-frame clones alone and lacks a portion of them. The sample has 160,000 or so clones, 75% to 90% seen once. The source material was peripheral blood. The receptors come from a human donor in a cohort sampled during active COVID-19. Each CDR3 is given with its conserved first and last residue. Each record gives: J gene, V gene, D gene, clone size, CDR3 DNA, CDR3 protein. D genes are given only for firm matches. Part of the rows lack a size; the others show once, few, many or a class for expanded clones.

J gene: TRBJ2-7
V gene: TRBV5-1
D gene: TRBD1
clone size: many
CDR3 DNA: TGCGCCAGCAGCCCCGCCGGACAGGGTGGCGAGCAGTACTTC
CDR3 protein: CASSPAGQGGEQYF

J gene: TRBJ2-5
V gene: TRBV27
D gene: .
clone size: .
CDR3 DNA: TGTGCCAGCAGTTTAGGGCCTCCTGGGGGCGGCATAAAAGAGACCCAGTACTTC
CDR3 protein: CASSLGPPGGGIKETQYF

J gene: TRBJ1-5
V gene: TRBV7-8
D gene: TRBD1
clone size: many
CDR3 DNA: TGTGCCAGCAGCTTAGCCATTCCGGGACAGGGGCAGCCCCAGCATTTT
CDR3 protein: CASSLAIPGQGQPQHF

J gene: TRBJ2-5
V gene: TRBV19
D gene: .
clone size: .
CDR3 DNA: TGTGCCATTCAGGGGGGCCAAGAGACCCAGTACTTC
CDR3 protein: CAIQGGQETQYF

J gene: TRBJ2-7
V gene: TRBV11-2
D gene: TRBD2
clone size: .
CDR3 DNA: TGTGCCAGCAGCTTAGATACGGGGGGTTACTACGAGCAGTACTTC
CDR3 protein: CASSLDTGGYYEQYF

J gene: TRBJ1-5
V gene: TRBV18
D gene: .
clone size: .
CDR3 DNA: TGTGCCAGCTCACAACAGGGCAGCAATCAGCCCCAGCATTTT
CDR3 protein: CASSQQGSNQPQHF

J gene: TRBJ2-7
V gene: TRBV7-9
D gene: TRBD2
clone size: few
CDR3 DNA: TGTGCCAGCAACCCGGGACTACCTGACTACGAGCAGTACTTC
CDR3 protein: CASNPGLPDYEQYF

J gene: TRBJ2-3
V gene: TRBV7-2
D gene: TRBD2
clone size: .
CDR3 DNA: TGTGCCAGCAGCTTAGCTAGCGGGAGAGATGATACGCAGTATTTT
CDR3 protein: CASSLASGRDDTQYF

J gene: TRBJ1-5
V gene: TRBV2
D gene: .
clone size: .
CDR3 DNA: TGTGCCAGCACTTTGCTGTCAGGGTCCCAGCATTTT
CDR3 protein: CASTLLSGSQHF

J gene: TRBJ1-2
V gene: TRBV20-1
D gene: TRBD1
clone size: few
CDR3 DNA: TGCAGTGGACAGGGGAACGGCTACACCTTC
CDR3 protein: CSGQGNGYTF

J gene: TRBJ1-5
V gene: TRBV4-2
D gene: .
clone size: .
CDR3 DNA: TGTGCCGGCAGCCAACTAGGCCTAAGTAATACAGGTCAGCCCCAGCATTTT
CDR3 protein: CAGSQLGLSNTGQPQHF

J gene: TRBJ1-1
V gene: TRBV12-5
D gene: .
clone size: .
CDR3 DNA: TGTGCTAGTGCTACCGACAGTGAAGCTTTCTTT
CDR3 protein: CASATDSEAFF

J gene: TRBJ2-2
V gene: TRBV24-1
D gene: TRBD2
clone size: .
CDR3 DNA: TGTGCCACCTCTCCCGGGGGGGAAATTCCGGAGCTGTTTTTT
CDR3 protein: CATSPGGEIPELFF

J gene: TRBJ2-2
V gene: TRBV9
D gene: TRBD2
clone size: .
CDR3 DNA: TGTGCCAGCAGCCCCGACGGACTAGCGGGAAGGAGGGAGCTGTTTTTT
CDR3 protein: CASSPDGLAGRRELFF

J gene: TRBJ2-5
V gene: TRBV9
D gene: TRBD2
clone size: .
CDR3 DNA: TGTGCCAGCAGCGTCGAAGGGACTAGCGGGAAAGAGACCCAGTACTTC
CDR3 protein: CASSVEGTSGKETQYF

J gene: TRBJ1-4
V gene: TRBV9
D gene: .
clone size: .
CDR3 DNA: TGTGCCAGCAGCGTCTCGACAGGAGCCCATGAAAAACTGTTTTTT
CDR3 protein: CASSVSTGAHEKLFF

J gene: TRBJ1-5
V gene: TRBV29-1
D gene: TRBD1
clone size: .
CDR3 DNA: TGCAGCGTGAACGACAGGGACGGGCAGCCCCAGCATTTT
CDR3 protein: CSVNDRDGQPQHF

J gene: TRBJ1-2
V gene: TRBV5-1
D gene: TRBD1
clone size: .
CDR3 DNA: TGCGCCAGCAGCCAGTCGGGACAGGCCAACTATGGCTACACCTTC
CDR3 protein: CASSQSGQANYGYTF